These T cell receptor beta chains were read from a single sample in a study of T cell changes during pregnancy in multiple sclerosis. Sequencing used immunoSEQ multiplex PCR; TCRdb keeps in-frame clones, though not all of them. The profile shows about 92,000 clones, approximately 94% of them singletons. The specimen comprised peripheral blood, sampled in the third trimester of pregnancy. These receptors all stem from a female donor with multiple sclerosis, enrolled in a pregnancy study. CDR3s leave out the opening cysteine and the closing phenylalanine or tryptophan. The order of the fields is D gene, V gene, J gene, CDR3 protein. A D gene is named only where the DNA matches it firmly.

>TRBD1|TRBV5-6|TRBJ2-2
ASSRTRTGNTGELF
>-|TRBV6-5|TRBJ2-1
ASWDTDNEQF
>-|TRBV5-1|TRBJ1-2
ASSPTGLQGGYT
>TRBD2|TRBV6-1|TRBJ2-2
ASSETSDRFTGELF
>-|TRBV7-2|TRBJ1-1
ASSPRGGDTEAF
>-|TRBV6-5|TRBJ2-7
ASSYSGGKAYEQY
>-|TRBV15|TRBJ2-7
ATSREATISSYEQY
>TRBD2|TRBV5-1|TRBJ2-3
ASSLGLRLAGEDTQY
>-|TRBV9|TRBJ2-3
ASSLYSGDGLDTQY
>-|TRBV7-3|TRBJ2-3
ASSLTLSGDTQY
>TRBD2|TRBV10-3|TRBJ2-3
AISELTERETDTQY
>TRBD2|TRBV27|TRBJ2-3
ATKGLAGVLATDTQY
>-|TRBV4-3|TRBJ2-7
ASSQETTYEQY
>-|TRBV27|TRBJ1-2
ASSTRQNINYGYT
>-|TRBV9|TRBJ2-1
ASSPLGLERNEQF
>TRBD2|TRBV27|TRBJ2-3
AAGLAGSSTDTQY
>-|TRBV6-5|TRBJ2-7
ASSYTGTGDYEQY
>TRBD1|TRBV7-8|TRBJ2-7
ASSLAPLTGFYEQY
>-|TRBV4-1|TRBJ2-7
ASSQGISGYYEQY
>TRBD1|TRBV13|TRBJ2-5
ASSLRDRGRGETQY
>TRBD1|TRBV18|TRBJ1-1
ASSPYIGGTGRRGAEAF
>TRBD1|TRBV29-1|TRBJ1-1
SVEEPDRGTEAF
>-|TRBV27|TRBJ1-1
ASSLTRLRTEAF
>-|TRBV2|TRBJ1-5
ASTGRGNSNQPQH
>TRBD2|TRBV7-2|TRBJ2-2
ASSRRTSGSGGELF
>TRBD2|TRBV2|TRBJ2-7
ASRFGTSGRDEQY
>TRBD2|TRBV9|TRBJ2-3
ASSVVGTIGEAGGEDTQY
>-|TRBV21-1|TRBJ2-2
ASSKGGPLVGELF
>TRBD2|TRBV27|TRBJ2-2
ASSSWTSGRAGELF
>-|TRBV28|TRBJ1-5
ASSLTEVDQPQH
>-|TRBV10-3|TRBJ2-7
AISSSSAYEQY
>-|TRBV5-6|TRBJ2-7
ASSLLGGTAYEQY
>-|TRBV10-2|TRBJ1-1
ASTGRENTEAF
>-|TRBV5-1|TRBJ2-2
ASSWDTTNTGELF
>TRBD2|TRBV7-9|TRBJ2-7
ASSGIGLAGVSY
>-|TRBV28|TRBJ1-5
ASSLPPLKPQH
>-|TRBV11-2|TRBJ2-7
ASSPGDGTYEQY
>TRBD2|TRBV19|TRBJ2-1
ASMSSGGAYNEQF
>TRBD1|TRBV18|TRBJ2-5
ASSKDRASGETQY
>TRBD2|TRBV28|TRBJ2-3
ASSLVAGGPTQY
>TRBD1|TRBV15|TRBJ1-5
ATSREYQGESNQPQH
>-|TRBV2|TRBJ1-1
ASSDGGAPF
>-|TRBV7-9|TRBJ2-7
ASSLGQISSYEQY
>-|TRBV7-2|TRBJ2-2
ASSLAMRGELF
>TRBD1|TRBV5-1|TRBJ2-1
ASSFGSTGGGYEQF